Presented here are 31 T cell receptor beta chains from one specimen sequenced in a study of cytomegalovirus exposure and HLA in healthy donors (TCRdb year 2017). The library was produced with the immunoSEQ multiplex PCR assay. A mixture of 60 forward primers for TCR Vbeta segments and 13 reverse primers for TCR Jbeta segments was used in the multiplex PCR. In its TCRdb copy, this immuneACCESS table keeps in-frame sequences only and misses some clones. Where compared with another copy, unresolved V genes explain less than half of these, and the others have no known cause. The sample has about 140,000 clones on record, roughly 75% of them singletons. In total, the top ten clones hold 2.5% to 4% of the sample. Sequencing was performed on PBMCs. Receptor source: a middle-aged man in good health and CMV-seronegative.

The chain uses TRBV11-2 and TRBJ2-1, with TRBD1 identical over 7 bases. CDR3 length: 14 amino acids. Trimming removed 5 bases from V and 5 bases from J; junction bases left unmatched: 6. Germline V lookup: CDR1 SGHAT, CDR2 FQNNGV. CDR3 region: CASSPGDRDNEQFF. As DNA, the CDR3 is TGTGCCAGCAGCCCCGGGGACAGAGACAATGAGCAGTTCTTC.

CDR3 sequence (DNA): TGTGCCAGCAGAAGGACAGGGGGAAAATCTGGCTACACCTTC. Translated: CASRRTGGKSGYTF. This chain joins TRBV28 and TRBJ1-2; 10 nucleotides align to TRBD1. The germline V gene has CDR1 MDHEN and CDR2 SYDVKM. This CDR3 is built from 14 residues. With V trimmed by 6 bases and J by 7 bases, 8 bases remained unmatched.

The V gene is TRBV7-3, the J gene TRBJ2-3; 7 nucleotides match TRBD1. In germline, CDR1 is SGHTA, CDR2 FQGTGA. Trimming at V came to 4 bases and at J to 3 bases, leaving 1 base not matched to a gene. The CDR3 loop spans 13 amino acids. The DNA for the CDR3 is TGTGCCAGCAGCTACAGGGGTACAGATACGCAGTATTTT. Translated: CASSYRGTDTQYF.

As concerns this clone: The DNA is omitted, as the CDR3 cannot be located on it reliably, and the CDR3 follows TCRdb's listing. The genes are TRBV5-6 and TRBJ1-3; the table calls TRBD1, which could not be checked here. The CDR3 is 16 amino acids long, termini counted. Germline CDR1 is SGHDT and CDR2 is YYEEEE. CDR3 residues: CASSWGGGNSGNTMYF.

The chain recombines TRBV29-1 with TRBJ1-1; the match to TRBD1 covers 8 bases. The trim removed 2 bases at V and 7 bases at J, leaving 3 bases unmatched. The germline CDR1 and CDR2 sequences are SQVTM and ANQGSEA. This CDR3 has 12 amino acids. CDR3 sequence reads: CSVEPGTGEAFF. Written as DNA, the CDR3 is TGCAGCGTTGAACCCGGGACAGGTGAAGCTTTCTTT.

This clone was seen a single time. In DNA, the CDR3 is TGTGCCATCAGTGAAGATGGGAGAGGGACTGAAGCTTTCTTT. This codes for CAISEDGRGTEAFF. The gene calls are TRBV10-3 and TRBJ1-1, with D unresolved. The CDR3 extends over 14 amino acids. With 3 bases removed from V and 5 bases from J, the gap between germline ends came to 13 bases. From germline, CDR1 is ENHRY and CDR2 SYGVKD.

The chain has TRBV5-4 and TRBJ2-3, with D perhaps matching TRBD2 (7 bases). The germline gives CDR1 SGHNT, CDR2 YYREEE (reference sequence). With 2 bases removed from V and 2 bases from J, the gap between germline ends came to 18 bases. This CDR3 contains 17 residues. The CDR3 sequence: CASSFRRGAFDTDTQYF. In nucleotides, the CDR3 is TGTGCCAGCAGCTTCAGACGGGGGGCTTTCGACACAGATACGCAGTATTTT.

The V call is TRBV6-4, the J call TRBJ2-2; tentative D call: TRBD2 (5 bases). Per the germline V gene, CDR1 is MRHNA and CDR2 is SNTAGT. This CDR3 spans 15 amino acids. Deletions cut 7 bases from V and 4 bases from J, with 16 bases between. In DNA, the CDR3 is TGTGCCAGCAAGTACTCCCCCGAGGGCACCGGGGAGCTGTTTTTT. Its protein product is CASKYSPEGTGELFF.

The genes are TRBV6-1 and TRBJ1-2, with D unclear. CDR3 size: 14 residues. Germline lookup yields CDR1 MNHNS and CDR2 SASEGT. The germline V and J ends were trimmed by 1 base and 5 bases, with 11 bases remaining between them. CDR3 sequence: CASSEVRGQYGYTF. DNA of the CDR3: TGTGCCAGCAGTGAAGTACGAGGGCAGTATGGCTACACCTTC.

The V call is TRBV2, the J call TRBJ2-1, with 14 positions matching TRBD2. Germline values: CDR1 SNHLY, CDR2 FYNNEI. The J segment lost 6 bases and the V segment lost 4 bases, leaving 2 bases of the junction unmatched. The CDR3 contains 15 residues. CDR3 loop: CASSGTSGGTNEQFF. The CDR3 DNA reads as TGTGCCAGCAGTGGGACTAGCGGGGGGACCAATGAGCAGTTCTTC.

The V call is TRBV27, the J call TRBJ2-1; 14 nucleotides align to TRBD2. The CDR3 totals 17 residues. Germline values: CDR1 MNHEY, CDR2 SMNVEV (reference sequence). With V trimmed by 7 bases and J by 6 bases, 11 bases remained unmatched. CDR3 bases: TGTGCCAGCACCAAAGGACTAGCGGGGGGCCGGATCAATGAGCAGTTCTTC. This encodes CASTKGLAGGRINEQFF.

This chain links TRBV7-9 with TRBJ1-1, with D possibly TRBD1 on 5 matching bases. The ends were cut back, 1 base at V and 0 bases at J, with 18 bases in the middle. The CDR3 spans 18 residues. CDR1 is SEHNR, CDR2 FQNEAQ, per germline (reference sequence). The CDR3 nucleotides read TGTGCCAGCAGCTTAGTTGGGGGGGGGAAGATGATGAACACTGAAGCTTTCTTT. Amino acid sequence: CASSLVGGGKMMNTEAFF. Looking up the rest from reference TRBV7-9 and TRBJ1-1 gives the full variable domain: DTGVSQNPRHKITKRGQNVTFRCDPISEHNRLYWYRQTLGQGPEFLTYFQNEAQLEKSRLLSDRFSAERPKGSFSTLEIQRTEQGDSAMYLCASSLVGGGKMMNTEAFFGQGTRLTVV.

The chain has TRBV20-1 and TRBJ2-7; D is ambiguous. The CDR3 has 11 residues. CDR1 and CDR2 (germline): DFQATT, SNEGSKA (reference sequence). V dropped 5 bases and J dropped 2 bases, with 7 bases sitting between them. CDR3 sequence: CSAPFTYEQYF. The CDR3 DNA follows: TGCAGTGCTCCCTTTACCTACGAGCAGTACTTC.

Details on this clone: Other DNA sequences in the sample encode the same CDR3. This chain uses TRBV5-1 with TRBJ2-7; 10 bases are shared with TRBD1. The junction had 4 bases not matched to a gene; V was cut back by 0 bases and J by 4 bases. The CDR3 spans 15 residues. Looked up from germline, CDR1 is SGHRS and CDR2 is YFSETQ. CDR3 residues: CASSLAGQGIYEQYF. CDR3 DNA: TGCGCCAGCAGCTTGGCGGGACAGGGGATTTACGAGCAGTACTTC.

The chain carries TRBV6-1 and TRBJ2-3, with a tentative D call TRBD2 (7 bases). The germline V gene has CDR1 MNHNS and CDR2 SASEGT. V was pared by 3 bases and J by 0 bases, with 13 bases between. The CDR3 consists of 16 residues. CDR3 loop: CASSDGGGRSTDTQYF. Here the CDR3 DNA reads TGTGCCAGCAGTGATGGGGGGGGCAGAAGCACAGATACGCAGTATTTT.

Here the CDR3 DNA reads TGTGCCAGCAGCTTGCTACTAGCGGGGAACGAGCAGTTCTTC. Residues: CASSLLLAGNEQFF. This chain links TRBV7-8 with TRBJ2-1, with 10 bases identical to TRBD2. The CDR3 has 14 amino acids. Germline lookup yields CDR1 SGHVS and CDR2 FQNEAQ. V trimming: 3 bases; J trimming: 10 bases; junction bases outside the gene matches: 6.

Only one count was recorded for this clone. V gene TRBV29-1 combines with J gene TRBJ1-1; D is unresolved. Trimming took off 7 bases at V and 4 bases at J, with 13 bases between the two ends. CDR1 is SQVTM, CDR2 ANQGSEA, per germline. CDR3 length: 12 residues. The CDR3 nucleotides read TGCAGCGCCCCCTCGGGTGGCACTGAAGCTTTCTTT. Translated: CSAPSGGTEAFF.

The V call is TRBV9, the J call TRBJ1-2, with D tentatively TRBD1 (6 bases). Germline-derived CDR1 and CDR2 are SGDLS and YYNGEE. This CDR3 is built from 14 residues. V was shortened by 3 bases and J by 0 bases, with 9 bases between the two germline ends. The CDR3 sequence: CASSAGHSNYGYTF. The CDR3 DNA follows: TGTGCCAGCAGCGCGGGACACTCTAACTATGGCTACACCTTC.

This rearrangement joins TRBV19 to TRBJ1-1; tentatively, D is TRBD1 (6 bases). Between the trimmed V and J ends, which lost 10 bases and 5 bases, there was a span of 17 bases. This CDR3 region has 13 residues. Germline V lookup: CDR1 LNHDA, CDR2 SQIVND (reference sequence). In DNA form, the CDR3 reads TGTGCCACCTACAGGGTGGGCGGAACTGAAGCTTTCTTT. It yields the protein CATYRVGGTEAFF.

V is TRBV19 and J is TRBJ1-1; the D gene is possibly TRBD1 (6 bases). CDR1 LNHDA and CDR2 SQIVND come from the germline V gene (reference sequence). The CDR3 is 15 residues long. The V end was cut by 3 bases, the J end by 5 bases, with 16 bases between. In DNA form, the CDR3 reads TGTGCCAGTAGTATTTCCCCACAGGGAAGGACTGAAGCTTTCTTT. Protein product: CASSISPQGRTEAFF.

The V call is TRBV2, the J call TRBJ2-2, with 7 bases identical to TRBD1. After removal of 10 bases from V and 6 bases from J, the junction contained 11 bases not matched to a gene. CDR1 SNHLY and CDR2 FYNNEI come from the germline V gene. This CDR3 has 14 residues. This CDR3 reads CAIQQGRGAGELFF. The CDR3 nucleotides are TGTGCCATCCAACAGGGGCGAGGGGCCGGGGAGCTGTTTTTT.

This chain joins TRBV27 and TRBJ2-3, with TRBD2 matching over 8 bases. The CDR3 spans 16 residues. Germline V CDR1 and CDR2: MNHEY, SMNVEV (reference sequence). V was clipped by 6 bases and J by 1 base; unmatched bases: 9. CDR3 protein: CASSGRAAGGTDTQYF. CDR3 sequence (DNA): TGTGCCAGCAGCGGCCGTGCAGCGGGGGGCACAGATACGCAGTATTTT.

As to this clone: The junction and the germline gene differ at one end; a read error may be behind it. The V call is TRBV5-1, the J call TRBJ1-2; D is perhaps TRBD1 (6 bases). The CDR3 is made up of 14 amino acids. Looked up from germline, CDR1 is SGHRS and CDR2 is YFSETQ. The CDR3 coding sequence is TGCGCCAGCAGCCCGCGGTCAGGGGTGGATGGCTGCACCTTC. This sequence encodes CASSPRSGVDGCTF.

The rearrangement uses TRBV9 and TRBJ2-1; possibly TRBD2 for D (6 bases). V lost 0 bases and J 9 bases, leaving 19 bases between the germline ends. The CDR3 has 16 residues. Per the germline V gene, CDR1 is SGDLS and CDR2 is YYNGEE. In nucleotides, the CDR3 is TGTGCCAGCAGCGTAGTCCAGGGCGGGCGGGGCGGTGAGCAGTTCTTC. As protein: CASSVVQGGRGGEQFF.

The chain employs TRBV19 and TRBJ1-6, with 11 bases lining up with TRBD1. The CDR3 is made up of 16 amino acids. Germline-derived CDR1 and CDR2 are LNHDA and SQIVND (reference sequence). With 7 bases clipped from V and 6 bases from J, the junction kept 8 bases outside the gene matches. CDR3 amino acids: CASTNGDRGFNSPLHF. DNA of the CDR3: TGTGCCAGTACAAACGGGGACAGGGGGTTTAATTCACCCCTCCACTTT.

V usage is TRBV4-1 and J usage is TRBJ1-2; D not resolved. This CDR3 contains 17 residues. Germline V lookup: CDR1 MGHRA, CDR2 YSYEKL. The ends were cut back, 0 bases at V and 2 bases at J, with 16 bases in the middle. The CDR3 DNA reads as TGCGCCAGCAGCCAAGAATCAGGCACGATTCAAAACTATGGCTACACCTTC. It yields the protein CASSQESGTIQNYGYTF.

The chain joins TRBV4-1 to TRBJ2-2, with TRBD1 identical over 7 bases. There are 14 residues in the CDR3. J was trimmed by 8 bases and V by 4 bases; bases with no gene match: 7. Germline V CDR1 and CDR2: MGHRA, YSYEKL. The CDR3 nucleotides read TGCGCCAGCAGCCTCACAGGGGCAGATGGGGAGCTGTTTTTT. Amino acid sequence: CASSLTGADGELFF.

The rearrangement joins TRBV7-9 to TRBJ1-1, with D possibly matching TRBD1 (6 bases). CDR3 length equals 15 residues. Deletions cut 4 bases from V and 1 base from J, with 13 bases between. Germline CDR1 and CDR2: SEHNR and FQNEAQ (reference sequence). CDR3 residues: CASSSQGHGNTEAFF. The CDR3 DNA reads as TGTGCCAGCAGCTCGCAGGGACACGGGAACACTGAAGCTTTCTTT.

The V call is TRBV28, the J call TRBJ1-2; 9 nucleotides line up with TRBD1. The CDR3 length is 15 residues. Germline V lookup: CDR1 MDHEN, CDR2 SYDVKM. The V gene end was trimmed by 9 bases and the J gene end by 8 bases; junction bases not matched to a gene: 16. The CDR3 here is CASTEQGAVNSGYTF. CDR3 in DNA: TGTGCCAGTACTGAACAGGGGGCTGTTAATTCGGGCTACACCTTC.

In nucleotides, the CDR3 is TGCGCCAGCAGGCTCCCGGGACAGACGAACACCGGGGAGCTGTTTTTT. Amino acid sequence: CASRLPGQTNTGELFF. V usage is TRBV5-1 and J usage is TRBJ2-2, with TRBD1 matching over 7 bases. Germline lookup yields CDR1 SGHRS and CDR2 YFSETQ. After removal of 5 bases from V and 0 bases from J, the junction contained 7 bases not matched to a gene. The CDR3 length is 16 residues. The full variable domain, completed using reference TRBV5-1 and TRBJ2-2, is KAGVTQTPRYLIKTRGQQVTLSCSPISGHRSVSWYQQTPGQGLQFLFEYFSETQRNKGNFPGRFSGRQFSNSRSEMNVSTLELGDSALYLCASRLPGQTNTGELFFGEGSRLTVL.

The chain links TRBV27 to TRBJ1-4, with D possibly matching TRBD1 (6 bases). The V gene's germline CDR1 is MNHEY and CDR2 SMNVEV (reference sequence). Deletions cut 8 bases from V and 3 bases from J, with 19 bases between. The CDR3 covers 16 residues. CDR3 region: CASGYPPGGANEKLFF. CDR3 coding DNA: TGTGCCAGCGGATACCCACCGGGGGGCGCTAATGAAAAACTGTTTTTT.